This T cell receptor beta chain is from a study of CD8 T cells in ankylosing spondylitis. CDR1 and CDR2 from the germline V gene are MDHEN and SYDVKM. The J segment lost 2 bases and the V segment lost 5 bases, leaving 10 bases of the junction unmatched. There are 16 residues in the CDR3. Regarding the study as a whole: It was reported that disease-linked clones were significantly enriched in matched ankylosing spondylitis synovial fluid.

This clonotype was seen many times. The antigen is not known. It was by quantitative 5'-RACE with molecular barcodes that TCR beta libraries were made. TCRdb re-called the 5' RACE reads with MiXCR, one entry per CDR3 protein. This table has more than 150,000 distinct CDR3 sequences, approximately 18% appearing once. This rearrangement joins TRBV28 to TRBJ2-7; 9 positions match TRBD2. Sequencing was carried out using blood, either unsorted or a sorted T cell fraction (not recorded which). This sequence originates from a male donor between 5 and 29 years old with ankylosing spondylitis or in good health (not recorded which). The CDR3 loop is CASSRAGGLYAYEQYF. The CDR3 DNA follows: TGTGCCAGCAGTCGAGCGGGAGGACTTTACGCCTACGAGCAGTACTTC.